One and the same sample provided the 21 T cell receptor beta chains below, sequenced in a study of shared clonotypes between healthy human individuals (dated by TCRdb to 2018 to 2021). Library method: the immunoSEQ multiplex PCR assay. Not all clones reach the TCRdb copy of this immuneACCESS table, which keeps in-frame sequences only. Checked studies attribute under half of the gap to unresolved V genes and leave the rest unexplained. The sample table lists roughly 410,000 clones, 96% of them with a count of one. About 0.34% of the sample lies in the top ten. Sequenced: memory CD8+ T cells sorted from blood. Per the publication, the cell subset or site label means: CD45RO+ cells pooled with CCR7-negative TemRA cells. The receptors derive from a man in his thirties or forties in good health.

This clone was observed a single time. Other DNA sequences in this sample translate to the same CDR3. This chain connects TRBV9 to TRBJ2-2; 13 bases are shared with TRBD2. The CDR3 runs 15 residues. The V gene's germline CDR1 is SGDLS and CDR2 YYNGEE. V shed 2 bases, J shed 5 bases, and the junction held 0 bases outside the gene matches. The CDR3 region has the DNA TGTGCCAGCAGCGTGACTAGCGGGAGGACCGGGGAGCTGTTTTTT. It encodes CASSVTSGRTGELFF.

This chain joins TRBV7-9 and TRBJ2-7; D perhaps matches TRBD2 (5 bases). The CDR3 covers 16 residues. Trimming cost V 4 bases and J 4 bases, with 20 bases left between them. Per the germline V gene, CDR1 is SEHNR and CDR2 is FQNEAQ (reference sequence). CDR3 DNA sequence: TGTGCCAGCAGCTACGAGAGAGGGTGGTCGGGTTACGAGCAGTACTTC. This translates into CASSYERGWSGYEQYF. The whole variable domain, remainder taken from reference TRBV7-9 and TRBJ2-7, is DTGVSQNPRHKITKRGQNVTFRCDPISEHNRLYWYRQTLGQGPEFLTYFQNEAQLEKSRLLSDRFSAERPKGSFSTLEIQRTEQGDSAMYLCASSYERGWSGYEQYFGPGTRLTVT.

CDR3: CSARAPDGQYF. The CDR3 region has the DNA TGCAGTGCTAGAGCCCCGGACGGTCAGTACTTC. This rearrangement joins TRBV20-1 to TRBJ2-4; D is undetermined. Deletions cut 1 base from V and 12 bases from J, with 10 bases between. CDR1 is DFQATT and CDR2 is SNEGSKA in the germline V gene (reference sequence). The CDR3 runs to 11 residues.

This clone has only one observation. CDR3 in amino acids: CATSRESSGRDLFYEQFF. The DNA for the CDR3 is TGTGCCACCAGCAGAGAAAGTAGCGGGAGGGATCTCTTCTATGAGCAGTTCTTC. The J gene is TRBJ2-1, the V gene TRBV15; 11 bases align to TRBD2. Germline assignment: CDR1 LNHNV and CDR2 YYDKDF (reference sequence). The junction had 12 bases not matched to a gene; V was cut back by 0 bases and J by 8 bases. This CDR3 contains 18 residues.

This chain links TRBV7-9 with TRBJ1-2, with a possible D match to TRBD1 (5 bases). The CDR3 is made up of 13 amino acids. Trimming shortened V by 4 bases and J by 6 bases, and 12 bases separated the two germline ends. In germline, CDR1 is SEHNR, CDR2 FQNEAQ (reference sequence). The CDR3 DNA follows: TGTGCCAGCAGCTCACCGGGACGTGATGGCTACACCTTC. Its translation: CASSSPGRDGYTF.

The V call is TRBV6-4, the J call TRBJ2-5, with 8 nucleotides matching TRBD1. Germline-derived CDR1 and CDR2 are MRHNA and SNTAGT. The CDR3 covers 15 residues. V was clipped by 2 bases and J by 4 bases; unmatched bases: 6. In DNA, the CDR3 is TGTGCCAGCAGTGACCCAGGGACAGGTAGAGAGACCCAGTACTTC. Protein sequence: CASSDPGTGRETQYF.

The V and J genes are TRBV5-1 and TRBJ1-4; 9 nucleotides agree with TRBD1. J lost 2 bases, V lost 7 bases, and 3 bases had no gene match. This CDR3 spans 14 amino acids. Germline V CDR1 and CDR2: SGHRS, YFSETQ. The CDR3 is CASRTGGTNEKLFF. Written as DNA, the CDR3 is TGCGCCAGCCGCACAGGGGGCACTAATGAAAAACTGTTTTTT.

As concerns this clone: In the same sample, other DNA sequences code for this CDR3. The CDR3 DNA reads as TGTGCCAGCTCACCCTGGGACACCGGGGAGCTGTTTTTT. This sequence encodes CASSPWDTGELFF. This sequence joins TRBV18 and TRBJ2-2; D gene ambiguous. Looked up from germline, CDR1 is KGHSH and CDR2 is LQKENI. V was pared by 3 bases and J by 3 bases, with 5 bases between. The length of the CDR3 is 13 residues. Combining the CDR3 with reference TRBV18 and TRBJ2-2 gives the whole variable domain NAGVMQNPRHLVRRRGQEARLRCSPMKGHSHVYWYRQLPEEGLKFMVYLQKENIIDESGMPKERFSAEFPKEGPSILRIQQVVRGDSAAYFCASSPWDTGELFFGEGSRLTVL.

The rearrangement links TRBV18 to TRBJ2-1; 7 bases align to TRBD2. Trimming cost V 0 bases and J 1 base; bases outside gene matches: 9. The CDR3 consists of 18 residues. Per the germline V gene, CDR1 is KGHSH and CDR2 is LQKENI. CDR3 loop: CASSPPLQAGDSYNEQFF. CDR3 DNA: TGTGCCAGCTCACCACCGCTCCAGGCGGGAGATTCCTACAATGAGCAGTTCTTC. The whole variable domain, remainder taken from reference TRBV18 and TRBJ2-1, is NAGVMQNPRHLVRRRGQEARLRCSPMKGHSHVYWYRQLPEEGLKFMVYLQKENIIDESGMPKERFSAEFPKEGPSILRIQQVVRGDSAAYFCASSPPLQAGDSYNEQFFGPGTRLTVL.

The V and J genes are TRBV7-9 and TRBJ2-2; 11 bases agree with TRBD2. The ends lost 3 bases at V and 6 bases at J; junction bases unmatched: 0. The CDR3 sequence is 14 residues long. Germline V gene lookup returns CDR1 SEHNR and CDR2 FQNEAQ (reference sequence). CDR3 sequence reads: CASSFSGRAGELFF. As DNA, the CDR3 is TGTGCCAGCAGCTTTAGCGGGAGGGCCGGGGAGCTGTTTTTT. The variable domain in full, with the rest retrieved from reference TRBV7-9 and TRBJ2-2, is DTGVSQNPRHKITKRGQNVTFRCDPISEHNRLYWYRQTLGQGPEFLTYFQNEAQLEKSRLLSDRFSAERPKGSFSTLEIQRTEQGDSAMYLCASSFSGRAGELFFGEGSRLTVL.

This chain links TRBV2 with TRBJ2-7, with D perhaps matching TRBD2 (5 bases). The V end lost 6 bases, the J end lost 2 bases, and 11 bases lay between the germline ends. The CDR3 covers 13 residues. CDR1 SNHLY and CDR2 FYNNEI come from the germline V gene. CDR3 in DNA: TGTGCCAGCAGGAAGGACTTGGCCTACGAGCAGTACTTC. It is translated as CASRKDLAYEQYF.

The chain joins TRBV7-9 to TRBJ2-5; possibly TRBD2 for D (6 bases). Germline V lookup: CDR1 SEHNR, CDR2 FQNEAQ (reference sequence). CDR3 length: 17 residues. V lost 2 bases to trimming and J lost 0 bases, with 16 bases between them. The CDR3 loop is CASSLRVTGGNQETQYF. CDR3 coding DNA: TGTGCCAGCAGCTTACGGGTAACGGGCGGGAACCAAGAGACCCAGTACTTC.

This chain uses TRBV27 with TRBJ2-4; 7 bases are shared with TRBD2. CDR3 length equals 21 residues. After removal of 5 bases from V and 0 bases from J, the junction contained 22 bases not matched to a gene. Germline V CDR1 and CDR2: MNHEY, SMNVEV (reference sequence). The CDR3 here is CASSPGGVPGGESLAKNIQYF. CDR3 DNA: TGTGCCAGCAGTCCCGGCGGGGTTCCGGGGGGAGAATCCCTAGCCAAAAACATTCAGTACTTC.

This rearrangement joins TRBV2 to TRBJ2-1; D is unresolved. With 3 bases removed from V and 7 bases from J, the gap between germline ends came to 13 bases. This CDR3 spans 14 amino acids. Germline assignment: CDR1 SNHLY and CDR2 FYNNEI. CDR3 loop: CASSELGTENEQFF. The CDR3 DNA is TGTGCCAGCAGTGAGCTCGGAACCGAGAATGAGCAGTTCTTC.

The chain employs TRBV28 and TRBJ2-7; D is unresolved. Germline CDR1 and CDR2: MDHEN and SYDVKM. The V end was cut by 6 bases, the J end by 0 bases, with 15 bases between. The CDR3 contains 15 residues. The CDR3 spells CASSFASRSSYEQYF. CDR3 coding DNA: TGTGCCAGCAGCTTCGCAAGCAGGAGCTCCTACGAGCAGTACTTC.

The chain recombines TRBV7-6 with TRBJ2-6; D is possibly TRBD1 (6 bases). The CDR3 extends over 17 amino acids. Germline loops: CDR1 SGHVS, CDR2 FNYEAQ. V gave up 0 bases and J gave up 3 bases, with 12 bases separating them. The CDR3 coding sequence is TGTGCCAGCAGCTTAGCCCGACTCAGGGGTGGGGCCAACGTCCTGACTTTC. This gives the protein CASSLARLRGGANVLTF.

The count of this clone is one. The rearrangement links TRBV21-1 to TRBJ1-5; the table's D call, TRBD1, was not checked against the DNA. TRBV21-1 is given as a pseudogene. The CDR3 totals 19 residues. The CDR3 DNA sequence: TGTGCCAGGATAAAGGGGAATAAAGGATTCAATTATAGCAATCAGCCCCAGCATTTT. Its protein product is CARIKGNKGFNYSNQPQHF.

V and J are TRBV28 and TRBJ2-5; the match to TRBD2 covers 7 bases. There are 12 residues in the CDR3. Looked up from germline, CDR1 is MDHEN and CDR2 is SYDVKM. Trimming took 2 bases from V and 7 from J; bases not matched to a gene: 1. This chain's CDR3 is CASSLERGTQYF. CDR3 sequence (DNA): TGTGCCAGCAGTTTAGAGCGGGGGACCCAGTACTTC.

This clone appeared once. The chain recombines TRBV5-8 with TRBJ2-7; 7 bases match TRBD2. V lost 5 bases and J lost 3; bases outside the gene matches: 14. This CDR3 contains 16 residues. The germline V gene has CDR1 SGHTS and CDR2 YDEGEE. Here the CDR3 DNA reads TGTGCCAGCAGAGGACTAGGGGTAAGAGGTTACTACGAGCAGTACTTC. Translated: CASRGLGVRGYYEQYF.

The chain recombines TRBV28 with TRBJ2-7; TRBD2 is a possible D gene (5 bases). From germline, CDR1 is MDHEN and CDR2 SYDVKM. Trimming removed 3 bases at V and 3 bases at J, with 15 bases between. The CDR3 totals 15 residues. The CDR3 DNA sequence: TGTGCCAGCAGTTTCTGGCTAGCTCCCCGCTACGAGCAGTACTTC. It translates to CASSFWLAPRYEQYF.

The chain has TRBV28 and TRBJ2-7; D unresolved. Germline-derived CDR1 and CDR2 are MDHEN and SYDVKM. V was cut by 6 bases and J by 12 bases, with 9 bases left in between. The CDR3 length is 9 residues. CDR3 region: CASSWAPYF. CDR3 DNA sequence: TGTGCCAGCAGCTGGGCTCCGTACTTC.